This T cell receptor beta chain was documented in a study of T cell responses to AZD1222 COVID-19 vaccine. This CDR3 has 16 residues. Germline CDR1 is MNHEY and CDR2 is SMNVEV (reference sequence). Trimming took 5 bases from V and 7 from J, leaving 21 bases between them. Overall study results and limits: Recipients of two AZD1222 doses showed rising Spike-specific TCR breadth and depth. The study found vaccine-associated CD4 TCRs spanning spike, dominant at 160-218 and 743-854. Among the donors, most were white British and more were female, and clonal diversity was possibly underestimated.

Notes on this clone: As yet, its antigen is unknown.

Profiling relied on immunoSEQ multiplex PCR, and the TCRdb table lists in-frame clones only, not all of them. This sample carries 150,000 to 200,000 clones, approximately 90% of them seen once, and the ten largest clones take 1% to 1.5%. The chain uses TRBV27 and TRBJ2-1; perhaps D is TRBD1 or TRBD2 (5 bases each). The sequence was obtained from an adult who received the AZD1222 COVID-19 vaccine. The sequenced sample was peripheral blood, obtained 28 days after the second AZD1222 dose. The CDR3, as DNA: TGTGCCAGCAGTCCTCGGGCCGACGGGGCAATTAATGAGCAGTTCTTC. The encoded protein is CASSPRADGAINEQFF.